The present entry profiles one T cell receptor beta chain with its context. Its target is unknown. Other nucleotide sequences in the sample specify the same CDR3. J gave up 4 bases and V 4 bases, and 4 bases lay outside the gene matches. Looked up from germline, CDR1 is MDHEN and CDR2 is SYDVKM. This CDR3 has 14 residues. TCRdb keeps only in-frame clones here, not all; method: immunoSEQ multiplex PCR. The repertoire includes 150,000 to 250,000 clones, roughly 81% of them detected once, and over 0.95% sits in the top ten. The data belong to a study of cytomegalovirus exposure and HLA in healthy donors. Whole-study results and caveats: The study recorded 150 to 200 TCR beta chains that were cytomegalovirus-associated.

The J gene is TRBJ1-2, the V gene TRBV28; 9 nucleotides line up with TRBD1. The clonotype comes from a young woman in good health and CMV-seronegative. The specimen sequenced was PBMCs. For the CDR3, the DNA is TGTGCCAGCAGTTCTGGGGACAGGGTCTATGGCTACACCTTC. It specifies CASSSGDRVYGYTF.